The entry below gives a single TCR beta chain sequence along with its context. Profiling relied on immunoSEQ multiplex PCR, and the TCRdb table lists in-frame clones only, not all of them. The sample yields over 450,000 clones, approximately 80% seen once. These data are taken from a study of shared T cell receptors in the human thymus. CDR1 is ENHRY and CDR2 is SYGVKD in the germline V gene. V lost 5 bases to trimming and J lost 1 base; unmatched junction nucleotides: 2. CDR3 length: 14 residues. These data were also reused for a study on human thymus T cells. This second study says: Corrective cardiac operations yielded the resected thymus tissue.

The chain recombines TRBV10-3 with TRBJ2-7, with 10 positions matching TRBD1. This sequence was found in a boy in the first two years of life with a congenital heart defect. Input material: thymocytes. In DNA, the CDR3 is TGTGCCATCAGTAGACAGGGGGCATCCTACGAGCAGTACTTC. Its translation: CAISRQGASYEQYF.